The following is a TCR beta chain sequence with its context. Its antigen is still unknown. The authors loaded 150 to 250 ng DNA, approximately 30,000 T cell genomes, into sorted-subset replicate PCRs. Profiled with immunoSEQ multiplex PCR; TCRdb holds only in-frame clones, not every one. Of 560,000 or so clones in the sample, around 96% were seen once. This sample is part of a study of shared clonotypes between healthy human individuals. Overall study: The study used three CD4 naive, three CD4 memory, two CD8 naive and one CD8 memory plate per donor. Findings and limits, study-wide: Generally, naive subsets (rather than memory subsets) showed larger estimated richness.

Trimming took 5 bases from V and 3 from J; bases not matched to a gene: 7. The V gene's germline CDR1 is LNHDA and CDR2 SQIVND (reference sequence). The CDR3 is made up of 15 amino acids. CD8 cells classed as naive were CD45RO-negative and positively selected for CCR7, excluding terminally differentiated effector memory CD45RA+ cells. This TCR came from a woman in her twenties or thirties in good health. The genes are TRBV19 and TRBJ2-7, with TRBD1 identical over 10 bases. Sequences were obtained from naive CD8+ T cells sorted from blood. CDR3 in amino acids: CASSPGTGAYYEQYF. Written as DNA, the CDR3 is TGTGCCAGTAGTCCCGGGACAGGGGCTTACTACGAGCAGTACTTC.